This TCR beta chain was profiled in a study of blood T cell repertoires in COVID-19. Study overall: Sites in the United States, Italy and Spain provided acute and convalescent COVID-19 samples.

Libraries were prepared by immunoSEQ multiplex PCR; TCRdb keeps only in-frame clonotypes and omits some of them. The profile covers more than 130,000 clones, with about 80% appearing a single time and approximately 9% taken by the ten largest. V lost 2 bases, J lost 4 bases, and 13 bases stayed unmatched. Germline CDR1 is SGHVS and CDR2 is FQNEAQ. This CDR3 is 18 amino acids long. The chain employs TRBV7-8 and TRBJ1-3, with 8 bases fitting TRBD1. The receptor was derived from a woman aged 80 or over in a cohort sampled during active or convalescent COVID-19. The sequencing input was peripheral blood. The CDR3 bases are TGTGCCAGCAGCTTATATGGGGTTACAGGGGGTGAAGGAAACACCATATATTTT. Translation: CASSLYGVTGGEGNTIYF.